The text below deals with one T cell receptor (beta chain). Antigen unknown. Around 100 mL of blood, on average, came from one heparinised draw per donor. The source of the sample is a study of beta chain features in type 1 diabetes. Study in general: All of the samples together had some 110 million sorted cells examined. Overall study results and limits: Shortening that was moderate but significant affected the TCRB CDR3s of Type 1 diabetes patients in all four CD4+ subsets.

V trimming: 3 bases; J trimming: 5 bases; junction bases outside the gene matches: 6. CDR1 is KGHSH and CDR2 is LQKENI in the germline V gene. The CDR3 covers 14 residues. The entirety of the isolated RNA underwent reverse transcription, so expressed TCRB transcripts were sequenced. Reads from naive, central memory and regulatory T cell samples averaged roughly 3.6 million. Assay: immunoSEQ multiplex PCR; the TCRdb copy retains only in-frame clones and omits some. This table holds a few hundred thousand clones, roughly 14% found once. The sample was naive CD4+ T cells from blood. This chain connects TRBV18 to TRBJ2-5; 7 bases match TRBD1. The origin of this receptor is a man aged 30 to 39 with type 1 diabetes. The CDR3 loop reads CASSPFEQGETQYF. The DNA for the CDR3 is TGTGCCAGCTCACCCTTCGAACAGGGGGAGACCCAGTACTTC.